This TCR beta chain appears in the sequencing data of a study of OX40 agonist ivuxolimab in advanced cancers. Germline CDR1 reads SEHNR; CDR2 reads FQNEAQ (reference sequence). The V gene end was trimmed by 5 bases and the J gene end by 5 bases; junction bases not matched to a gene: 8. This CDR3 spans 14 amino acids. Produced via immunoSEQ multiplex PCR; TCRdb's table is partial and in-frame only. The sample holds tens of thousands of clones, approximately 88% seen once. The TCR comes from an adult with an advanced solid tumor such as melanoma, head and neck, liver or kidney cancer. The starting material was CD4+ or CD8+ T cells sorted from blood, obtained in a trial of the OX40 agonist ivuxolimab. The chain is built from TRBV7-9 and TRBJ2-5; TRBD1 matches 7 bases. CDR3 sequence: CASSPGQHWETQYF. CDR3 nucleotides: TGTGCCAGCAGCCCGGGACAGCATTGGGAGACCCAGTACTTC. The full variable domain, completed using reference TRBV7-9 and TRBJ2-5, is DTGVSQNPRHKITKRGQNVTFRCDPISEHNRLYWYRQTLGQGPEFLTYFQNEAQLEKSRLLSDRFSAERPKGSFSTLEIQRTEQGDSAMYLCASSPGQHWETQYFGPGTRLLVL.